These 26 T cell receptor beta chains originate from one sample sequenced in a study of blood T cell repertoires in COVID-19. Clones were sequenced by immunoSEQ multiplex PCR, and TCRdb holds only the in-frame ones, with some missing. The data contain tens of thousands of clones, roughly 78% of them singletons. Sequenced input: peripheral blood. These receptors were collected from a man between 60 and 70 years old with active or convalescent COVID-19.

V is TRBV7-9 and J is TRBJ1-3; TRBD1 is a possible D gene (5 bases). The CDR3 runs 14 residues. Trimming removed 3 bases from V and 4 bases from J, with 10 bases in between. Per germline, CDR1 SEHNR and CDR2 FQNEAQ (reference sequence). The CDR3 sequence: CASSFQGGGNTIYF. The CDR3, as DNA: TGTGCCAGCAGCTTCCAGGGTGGCGGAAACACCATATATTTT. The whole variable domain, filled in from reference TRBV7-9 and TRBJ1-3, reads DTGVSQNPRHKITKRGQNVTFRCDPISEHNRLYWYRQTLGQGPEFLTYFQNEAQLEKSRLLSDRFSAERPKGSFSTLEIQRTEQGDSAMYLCASSFQGGGNTIYFGEGSWLTVV.

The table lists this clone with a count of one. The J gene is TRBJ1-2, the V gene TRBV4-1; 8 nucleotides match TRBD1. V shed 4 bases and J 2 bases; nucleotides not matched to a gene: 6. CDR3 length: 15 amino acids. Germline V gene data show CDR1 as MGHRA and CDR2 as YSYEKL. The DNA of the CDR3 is TGCGCCAGCAGCCTAGACAGGGGCTGGAACTATGGCTACACCTTC. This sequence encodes CASSLDRGWNYGYTF.

The CDR3 nucleotides are TGTGCCAGCAGCGTAGACGGGACAGGGGGAAATGAGCAGTTCTTC. This codes for CASSVDGTGGNEQFF. This chain uses TRBV9 with TRBJ2-1; 11 bases match TRBD1. Germline V gene sequence: CDR1 SGDLS, CDR2 YYNGEE. J was trimmed by 7 bases and V by 0 bases; bases with no gene match: 3. The CDR3 runs to 15 residues.

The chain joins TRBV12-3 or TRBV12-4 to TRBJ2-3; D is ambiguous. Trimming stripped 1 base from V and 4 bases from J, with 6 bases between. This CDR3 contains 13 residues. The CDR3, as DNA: TGTGCCAGCAGTTTAGGACTCGCAGATACGCAGTATTTT. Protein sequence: CASSLGLADTQYF.

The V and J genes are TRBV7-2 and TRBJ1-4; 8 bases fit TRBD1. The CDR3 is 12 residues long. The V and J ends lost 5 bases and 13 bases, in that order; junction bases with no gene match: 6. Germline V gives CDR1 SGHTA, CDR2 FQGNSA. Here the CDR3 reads CASSLGQGRLFF. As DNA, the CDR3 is TGTGCCAGCAGCCTTGGACAGGGCCGACTGTTTTTT.

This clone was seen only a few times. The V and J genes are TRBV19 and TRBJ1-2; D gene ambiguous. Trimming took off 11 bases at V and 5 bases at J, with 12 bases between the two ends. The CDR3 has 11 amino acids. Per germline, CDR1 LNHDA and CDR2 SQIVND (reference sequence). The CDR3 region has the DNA TGTGCCGGGAGGCTAGGGTATGGCTACACCTTC. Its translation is CAGRLGYGYTF. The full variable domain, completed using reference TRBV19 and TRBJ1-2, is DGGITQSPKYLFRKEGQNVTLSCEQNLNHDAMYWYRQDPGQGLRLIYYSQIVNDFQKGDIAEGYSVSREKKESFPLTVTSAQKNPTAFYLCAGRLGYGYTFGSGTRLTVV.

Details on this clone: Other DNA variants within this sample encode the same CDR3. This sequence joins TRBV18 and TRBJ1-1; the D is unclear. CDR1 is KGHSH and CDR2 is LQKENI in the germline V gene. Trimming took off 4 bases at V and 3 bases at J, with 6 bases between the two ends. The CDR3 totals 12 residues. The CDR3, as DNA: TGTGCCAGCTCACTGGAGGACACTGAAGCTTTCTTT. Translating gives CASSLEDTEAFF.

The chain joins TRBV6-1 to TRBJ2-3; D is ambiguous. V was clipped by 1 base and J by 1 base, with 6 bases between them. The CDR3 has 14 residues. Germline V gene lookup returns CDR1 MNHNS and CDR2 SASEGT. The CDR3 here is CASSEVQGTDTQYF. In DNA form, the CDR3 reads TGTGCCAGCAGTGAAGTCCAGGGCACAGATACGCAGTATTTT.

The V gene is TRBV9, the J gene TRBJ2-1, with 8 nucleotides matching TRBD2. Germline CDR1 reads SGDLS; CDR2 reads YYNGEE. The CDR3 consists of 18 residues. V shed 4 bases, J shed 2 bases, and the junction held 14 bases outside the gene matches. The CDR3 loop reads CASSPDGDRGGTYNEQFF. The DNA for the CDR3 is TGTGCCAGCAGCCCCGACGGAGATCGGGGGGGTACCTACAATGAGCAGTTCTTC. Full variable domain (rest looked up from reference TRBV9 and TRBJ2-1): DSGVTQTPKHLITATGQRVTLRCSPRSGDLSVYWYQQSLDQGLQFLIQYYNGEERAKGNILERFSAQQFPDLHSELNLSSLELGDSALYFCASSPDGDRGGTYNEQFFGPGTRLTVL.

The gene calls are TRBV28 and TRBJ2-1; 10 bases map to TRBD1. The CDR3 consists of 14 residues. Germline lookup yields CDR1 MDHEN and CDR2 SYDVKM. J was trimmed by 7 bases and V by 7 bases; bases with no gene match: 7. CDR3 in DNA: TGTGCCAGCACCGGGACAGGGGATAGAAATGAGCAGTTCTTC. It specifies CASTGTGDRNEQFF.

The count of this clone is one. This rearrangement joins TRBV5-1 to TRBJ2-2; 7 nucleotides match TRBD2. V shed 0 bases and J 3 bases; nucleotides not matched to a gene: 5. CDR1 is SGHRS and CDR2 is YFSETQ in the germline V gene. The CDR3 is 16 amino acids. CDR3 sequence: CASSLGSSGYTGELFF. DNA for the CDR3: TGCGCCAGCAGCTTGGGGTCTAGCGGATACACCGGGGAGCTGTTTTTT.

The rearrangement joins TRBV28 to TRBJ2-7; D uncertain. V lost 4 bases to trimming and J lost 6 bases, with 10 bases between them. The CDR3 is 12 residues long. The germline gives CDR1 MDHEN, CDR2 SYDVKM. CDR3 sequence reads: CASSSPPGEQYF. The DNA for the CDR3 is TGTGCCAGCAGTTCGCCTCCGGGCGAGCAGTACTTC.

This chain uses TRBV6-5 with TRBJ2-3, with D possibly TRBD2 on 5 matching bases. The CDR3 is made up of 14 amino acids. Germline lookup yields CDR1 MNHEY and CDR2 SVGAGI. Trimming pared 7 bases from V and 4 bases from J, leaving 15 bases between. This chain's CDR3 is CASTRKMRADTQYF. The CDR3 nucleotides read TGTGCCAGCACCCGGAAGATGCGGGCAGATACGCAGTATTTT.

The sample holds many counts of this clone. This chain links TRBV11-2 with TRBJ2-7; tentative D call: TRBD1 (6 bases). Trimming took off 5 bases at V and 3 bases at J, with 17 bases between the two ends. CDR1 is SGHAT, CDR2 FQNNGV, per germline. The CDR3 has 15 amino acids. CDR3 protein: CASSPGARKDYEQYF. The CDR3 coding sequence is TGTGCCAGCAGCCCAGGGGCCAGGAAGGACTACGAGCAGTACTTC. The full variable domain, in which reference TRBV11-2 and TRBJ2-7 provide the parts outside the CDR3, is EAGVAQSPRYKIIEKRQSVAFWCNPISGHATLYWYQQILGQGPKLLIQFQNNGVVDDSQLPKDRFSAERLKGVDSTLKIQPAKLEDSAVYLCASSPGARKDYEQYFGPGTRLTVT.

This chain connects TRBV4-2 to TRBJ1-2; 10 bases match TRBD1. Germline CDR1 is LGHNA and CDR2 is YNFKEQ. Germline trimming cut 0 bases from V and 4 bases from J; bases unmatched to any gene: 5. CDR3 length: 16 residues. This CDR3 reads CASSQDYDRGPYGYTF. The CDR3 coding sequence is TGTGCCAGCAGCCAAGATTATGACAGGGGGCCCTATGGCTACACCTTC.

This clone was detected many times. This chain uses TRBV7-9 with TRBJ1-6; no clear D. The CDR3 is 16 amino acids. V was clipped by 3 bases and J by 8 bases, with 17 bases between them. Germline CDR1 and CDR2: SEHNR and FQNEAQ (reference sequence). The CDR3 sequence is CASSFLFDYKYSPLHF. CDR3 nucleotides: TGTGCCAGCAGCTTTCTCTTTGACTACAAGTATTCACCCCTCCACTTT.

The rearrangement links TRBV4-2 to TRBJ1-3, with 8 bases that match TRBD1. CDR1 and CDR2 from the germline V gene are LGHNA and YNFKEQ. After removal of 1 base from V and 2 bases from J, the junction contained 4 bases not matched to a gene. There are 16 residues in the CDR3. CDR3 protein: CASSQGQGAPGNTIYF. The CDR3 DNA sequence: TGTGCCAGCAGCCAAGGGCAGGGGGCGCCTGGAAACACCATATATTTT.

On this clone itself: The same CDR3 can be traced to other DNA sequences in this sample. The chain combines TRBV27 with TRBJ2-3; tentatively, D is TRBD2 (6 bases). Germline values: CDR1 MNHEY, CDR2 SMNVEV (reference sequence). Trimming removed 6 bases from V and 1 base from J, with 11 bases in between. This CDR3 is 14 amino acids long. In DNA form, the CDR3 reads TGTGCCAGCAGGTTTACGGGAGGCACAGATACGCAGTATTTT. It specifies CASRFTGGTDTQYF.

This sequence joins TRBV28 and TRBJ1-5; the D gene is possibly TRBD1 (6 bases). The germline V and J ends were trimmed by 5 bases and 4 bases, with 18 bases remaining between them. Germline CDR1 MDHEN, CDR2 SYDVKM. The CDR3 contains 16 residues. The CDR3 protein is CASSRLQGFGNQPQHF. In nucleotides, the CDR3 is TGTGCCAGCAGTAGGCTACAGGGTTTTGGTAATCAGCCCCAGCATTTT. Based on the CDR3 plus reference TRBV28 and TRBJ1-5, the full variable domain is DVKVTQSSRYLVKRTGEKVFLECVQDMDHENMFWYRQDPGLGLRLIYFSYDVKMKEKGDIPEGYSVSREKKERFSLILESASTNQTSMYLCASSRLQGFGNQPQHFGDGTRLSIL.

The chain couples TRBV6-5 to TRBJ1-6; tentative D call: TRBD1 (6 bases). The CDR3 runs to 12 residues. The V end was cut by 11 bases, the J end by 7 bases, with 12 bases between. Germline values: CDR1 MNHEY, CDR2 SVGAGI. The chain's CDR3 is CAATTGNSPLHF. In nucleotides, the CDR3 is TGTGCCGCGACTACAGGGAATTCACCCCTCCACTTT.

CDR3 nucleotide sequence: TGTGCCATCAGTGAGCCTAGCGGGGTTGTCAATGAGCAGTTCTTC. It is translated as CAISEPSGVVNEQFF. V is TRBV10-3 and J is TRBJ2-1, with TRBD2 matching over 9 bases. The length of the CDR3 is 15 residues. CDR1 and CDR2 from the germline V gene are ENHRY and SYGVKD. V shed 2 bases, J shed 6 bases, and the junction held 5 bases outside the gene matches.

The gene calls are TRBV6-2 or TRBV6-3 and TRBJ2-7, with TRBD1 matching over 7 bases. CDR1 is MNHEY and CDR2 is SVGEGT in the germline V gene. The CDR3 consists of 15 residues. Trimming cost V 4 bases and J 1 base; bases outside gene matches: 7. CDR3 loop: CASSSPGTASYEQYF. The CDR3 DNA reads TGTGCCAGCAGTTCACCCGGGACAGCATCCTACGAGCAGTACTTC.

As DNA, the CDR3 is TGTGCCAGCAGCCACATACTGAACGAGCAGTACTTC. It yields the protein CASSHILNEQYF. This chain joins TRBV3-1 (or the pseudogene TRBV3-2) and TRBJ2-7; D gene uncertain. The ends were cut back, 3 bases at V and 5 bases at J, with 8 bases in the middle. Germline V gene sequence: CDR1 LGHDT, CDR2 YNNKEL (reference sequence). The CDR3 totals 12 residues.

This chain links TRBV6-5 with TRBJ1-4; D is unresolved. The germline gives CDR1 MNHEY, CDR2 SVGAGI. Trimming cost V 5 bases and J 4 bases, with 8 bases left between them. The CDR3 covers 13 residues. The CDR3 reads CASSPGSNEKLFF. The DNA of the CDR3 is TGTGCCAGCAGTCCGGGGAGTAATGAAAAACTGTTTTTT.

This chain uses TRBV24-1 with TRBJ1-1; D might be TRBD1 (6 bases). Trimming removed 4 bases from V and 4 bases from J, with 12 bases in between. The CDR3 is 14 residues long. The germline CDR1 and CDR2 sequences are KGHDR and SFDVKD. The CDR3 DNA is TGTGCCACCAGTGACCCTACAGGGAGCACTGAAGCTTTCTTT. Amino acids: CATSDPTGSTEAFF.

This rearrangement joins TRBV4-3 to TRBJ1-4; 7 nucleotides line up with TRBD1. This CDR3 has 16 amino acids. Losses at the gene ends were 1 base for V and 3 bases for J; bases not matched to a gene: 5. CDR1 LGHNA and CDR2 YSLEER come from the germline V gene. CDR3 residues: CASSQGPTGPNEKLFF. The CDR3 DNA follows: TGCGCCAGCAGCCAAGGCCCGACAGGGCCTAATGAAAAACTGTTTTTT.